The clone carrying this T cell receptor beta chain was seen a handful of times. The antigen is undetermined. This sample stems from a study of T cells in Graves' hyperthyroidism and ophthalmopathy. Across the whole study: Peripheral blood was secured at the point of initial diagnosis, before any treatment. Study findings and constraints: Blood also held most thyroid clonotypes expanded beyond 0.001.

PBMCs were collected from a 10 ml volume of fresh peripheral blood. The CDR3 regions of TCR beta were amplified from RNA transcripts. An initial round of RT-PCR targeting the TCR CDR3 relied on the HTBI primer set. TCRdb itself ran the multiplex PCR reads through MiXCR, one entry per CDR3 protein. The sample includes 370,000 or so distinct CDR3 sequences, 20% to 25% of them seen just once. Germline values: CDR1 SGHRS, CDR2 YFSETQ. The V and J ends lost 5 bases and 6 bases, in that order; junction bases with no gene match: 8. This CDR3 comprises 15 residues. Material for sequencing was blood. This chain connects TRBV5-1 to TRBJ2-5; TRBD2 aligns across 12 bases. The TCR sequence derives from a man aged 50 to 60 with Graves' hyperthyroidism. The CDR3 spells CASRGPTSGGQTQYF. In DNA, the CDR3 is TGCGCCAGCAGGGGGCCGACTAGCGGGGGTCAGACCCAGTACTTC.